These 13 T cell receptor beta chains were sequenced from one sample in a study of T cells in Graves' hyperthyroidism and ophthalmopathy. TCR beta CDR3 regions were amplified from RNA transcripts. The TCR CDR3 first-round RT-PCR relied on the HTBI primer set. TCRdb itself ran the multiplex PCR reads through MiXCR, one entry per CDR3 protein. The sample shows about 610,000 distinct CDR3 sequences, approximately 15% of them seen only once. The specimen sequenced was blood. The receptors were gathered from a woman aged 40 to 49 with Graves' ophthalmopathy.

As concerns this clonotype: This probably arose from a read error, given a far larger clone one base away. V is TRBV5-4 and J is TRBJ2-5, with D unresolved. In germline, CDR1 is SGHNT, CDR2 YYREEE (reference sequence). The CDR3 is 12 residues long. The V gene lost 2 bases and the J gene lost 3 bases, with 5 bases spanning the gap. CDR3 protein: CASSFVEETQYF. The CDR3 DNA reads as TGTGCCAGCAGCTTTGTCGAAGAGACCCAGTACTTC.

This clonotype was recorded a few times. The chain has TRBV27 and TRBJ2-7, with TRBD1 identical over 12 bases. J lost 7 bases, V lost 10 bases, and 20 bases had no gene match. The CDR3 is made up of 17 amino acids. Germline V gives CDR1 MNHEY, CDR2 SMNVEV (reference sequence). CDR3: CAKPGQGALSRSEEQYF. Here the CDR3 DNA reads TGTGCCAAACCGGGACAGGGGGCTTTAAGTCGGTCCGAAGAGCAGTACTTC.

The table lists this clonotype with many counts. V is TRBV28 and J is TRBJ1-3, with TRBD1 as a possible D gene (5 bases). Germline-derived CDR1 and CDR2 are MDHEN and SYDVKM. The length of the CDR3 is 13 residues. V lost 8 bases and J 1 base, leaving 9 bases between the germline ends. The CDR3 here is CASQRGSGNTIYF. The CDR3 DNA reads TGTGCCAGCCAAAGGGGTTCTGGAAACACCATATATTTT.

This clonotype was seen at least ten times. The chain is built from TRBV28 and TRBJ1-5, with no clear D. Per germline, CDR1 MDHEN and CDR2 SYDVKM. The CDR3 is made up of 16 amino acids. The ends were cut back, 4 bases at V and 3 bases at J, with 16 bases in the middle. CDR3 nucleotides: TGTGCCAGCAGTTCTTTTGTGTGGCAGAACAATCAGCCCCAGCATTTT. This codes for CASSSFVWQNNQPQHF.

The rearrangement links TRBV28 to TRBJ2-1; 9 bases align to TRBD2. Germline V gene data show CDR1 as MDHEN and CDR2 as SYDVKM. The CDR3 consists of 21 residues. V lost 2 bases and J lost 4; bases outside the gene matches: 21. CDR3 in DNA: TGTGCCAGCAGTTTAAAAAGTTTTCGGCTAGCGGGAATGTCGGCTTACAATGAGCAGTTCTTC. Translated: CASSLKSFRLAGMSAYNEQFF.

CDR3: CASSLWQDNSPLHF. CDR3 DNA: TGTGCCAGCAGTTTATGGCAGGACAATTCACCCCTCCACTTT. The chain couples TRBV28 to TRBJ1-6, with D hard to call. Between the trimmed V and J ends, which lost 0 bases and 7 bases, there was a span of 7 bases. CDR1 is MDHEN, CDR2 SYDVKM, per germline. The CDR3 sequence is 14 residues long.

This clonotype was seen a handful of times. The chain is built from TRBV27 and TRBJ1-5, with unresolved D. CDR3 length: 13 residues. V shed 3 bases and J shed 3 bases, with 6 bases lying between them. Per the germline V gene, CDR1 is MNHEY and CDR2 is SMNVEV (reference sequence). CDR3 protein: CASSLANNQPQHF. For the CDR3, the DNA is TGTGCCAGCAGTTTGGCAAACAATCAGCCCCAGCATTTT.

This clonotype was recorded many times. The rearrangement links TRBV2 to TRBJ2-7; no firm D call. Germline V gene data show CDR1 as SNHLY and CDR2 as FYNNEI. V lost 0 bases and J 0 bases, leaving 9 bases between the germline ends. CDR3 length equals 15 residues. The CDR3 region has the DNA TGTGCCAGCAGTGAAGCGGGAAGTTCCTCCTACGAGCAGTACTTC. It specifies CASSEAGSSSYEQYF.

There are many counts of this clonotype. The J gene is TRBJ1-2, the V gene TRBV6-1; no clear D. Germline V gives CDR1 MNHNS, CDR2 SASEGT. Trimming removed 10 bases from V and 2 bases from J, with 8 bases in between. This CDR3 contains 11 residues. The DNA of the CDR3 is TGTGCCACGGAATGGAACTATGGCTACACCTTC. Its translation: CATEWNYGYTF.

This clonotype has ten or more counts. The rearrangement joins TRBV24-1 to TRBJ2-5, with 14 nucleotides matching TRBD2. The CDR3 totals 15 residues. V lost 4 bases and J lost 7; bases outside the gene matches: 4. Germline lookup yields CDR1 KGHDR and CDR2 SFDVKD. CDR3: CATSEGTSGSPTQYF. In nucleotides, the CDR3 is TGTGCCACCAGTGAGGGGACTAGCGGGAGCCCGACCCAGTACTTC.

This clonotype showed up just a few times. The rearrangement joins TRBV2 to TRBJ2-2, with 7 positions matching TRBD2. Trimming removed 3 bases from V and 6 bases from J; junction bases left unmatched: 7. Germline CDR1 reads SNHLY; CDR2 reads FYNNEI. The length of the CDR3 is 15 residues. The CDR3 DNA is TGTGCCAGCAGTGAGAGCACCAGCGGGGCCGGGGAGCTGTTTTTT. Translated: CASSESTSGAGELFF.

This clonotype was counted ten times or more. This chain connects TRBV18 to TRBJ1-1; no firm D call. Trimming removed 10 bases at V and 3 bases at J, with 21 bases between. CDR3 length: 15 residues. Germline V lookup: CDR1 KGHSH, CDR2 LQKENI. CDR3 sequence (DNA): TGTGCCACTACCCCTCGGCCGGGTTGGGACACTGAAGCTTTCTTT. This sequence encodes CATTPRPGWDTEAFF.

This clonotype was seen ten or more times. The rearrangement links TRBV5-1 to TRBJ2-3; D uncertain. The CDR3 is 15 residues long. Germline CDR1 SGHRS, CDR2 YFSETQ. V was cut by 0 bases and J by 0 bases, with 8 bases left in between. CDR3 in DNA: TGCGCCAGCAGCTTGGACGGAGCTAGCACAGATACGCAGTATTTT. This sequence encodes CASSLDGASTDTQYF.